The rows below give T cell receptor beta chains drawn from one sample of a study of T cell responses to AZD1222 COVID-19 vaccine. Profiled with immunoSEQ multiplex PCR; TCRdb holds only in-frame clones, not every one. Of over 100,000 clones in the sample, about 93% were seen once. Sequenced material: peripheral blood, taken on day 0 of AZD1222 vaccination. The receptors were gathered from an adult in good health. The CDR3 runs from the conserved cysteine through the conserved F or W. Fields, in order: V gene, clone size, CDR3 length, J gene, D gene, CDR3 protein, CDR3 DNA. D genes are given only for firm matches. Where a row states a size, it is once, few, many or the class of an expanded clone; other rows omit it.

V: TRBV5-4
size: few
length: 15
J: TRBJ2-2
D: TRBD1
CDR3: CASSFRDRGTGELFF
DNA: TGTGCCAGCAGCTTCCGGGACAGGGGAACCGGGGAGCTGTTTTTT

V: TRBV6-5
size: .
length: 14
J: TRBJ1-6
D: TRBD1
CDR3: CASSYLGQDSPLHF
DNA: TGTGCCAGCAGTTATTTGGGACAGGATTCACCCCTCCACTTT

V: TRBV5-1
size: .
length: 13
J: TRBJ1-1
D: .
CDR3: CASSPGAGTEAFF
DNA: TGCGCCAGCAGCCCGGGGGCGGGTACTGAAGCTTTCTTT

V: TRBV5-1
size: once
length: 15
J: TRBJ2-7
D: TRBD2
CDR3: CASSNTGTRGHEQYF
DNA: TGCGCCAGCAGTAATACCGGGACTAGGGGCCACGAGCAGTACTTC

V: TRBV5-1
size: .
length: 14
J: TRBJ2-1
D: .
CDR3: CASYRDSSYNEQFF
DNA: TGCGCCAGCTACAGAGATAGCTCCTACAATGAGCAGTTCTTC

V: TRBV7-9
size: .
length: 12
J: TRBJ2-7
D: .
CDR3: CASSRGSYEQYF
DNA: TGTGCCAGCAGTCGGGGATCCTACGAGCAGTACTTC

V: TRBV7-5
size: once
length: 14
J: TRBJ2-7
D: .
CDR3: CARLKRNTAYEQYF
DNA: TGTGCCCGCCTTAAGAGAAACACCGCCTACGAGCAGTACTTC

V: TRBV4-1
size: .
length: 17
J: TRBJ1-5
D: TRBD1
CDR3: CASSQGDRVGSNQPQHF
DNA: TGCGCCAGCAGCCAAGGGGACAGGGTAGGAAGCAATCAGCCCCAGCATTTT

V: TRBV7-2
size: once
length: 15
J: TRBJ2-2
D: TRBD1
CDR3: CASSFGTGGGGELFF
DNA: TGTGCCAGCAGCTTTGGGACAGGGGGTGGCGGGGAGCTGTTTTTT

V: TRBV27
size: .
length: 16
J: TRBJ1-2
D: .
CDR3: CASSLSEPQGNYGYTF
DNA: TGTGCCAGCAGTTTATCCGAACCTCAGGGCAACTATGGCTACACCTTC

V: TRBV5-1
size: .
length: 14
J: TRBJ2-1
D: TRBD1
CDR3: CASSPGTGYNEQFF
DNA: TGCGCCAGCAGCCCCGGGACAGGGTACAATGAGCAGTTCTTC

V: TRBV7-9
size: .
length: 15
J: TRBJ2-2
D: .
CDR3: CAITETDANTGELFF
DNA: TGTGCCATTACAGAGACAGACGCGAACACCGGGGAGCTGTTTTTT

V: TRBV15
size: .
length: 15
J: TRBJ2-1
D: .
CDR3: CATSRAPGARNEQFF
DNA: TGTGCCACCAGCAGAGCTCCAGGGGCGCGGAATGAGCAGTTCTTC

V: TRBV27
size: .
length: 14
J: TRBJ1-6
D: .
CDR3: CASRRGVVNSPLHF
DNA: TGTGCCAGCAGGAGGGGGGTGGTTAATTCACCCCTCCACTTT

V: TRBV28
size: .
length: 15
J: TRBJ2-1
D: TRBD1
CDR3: CASSHRTGAYNEQFF
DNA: TGTGCCAGCAGTCATCGGACAGGGGCCTACAATGAGCAGTTCTTC

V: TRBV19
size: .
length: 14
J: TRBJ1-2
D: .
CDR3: CASSIDRANYGYTF
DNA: TGTGCCAGTAGTATAGACAGGGCTAACTATGGCTACACCTTC

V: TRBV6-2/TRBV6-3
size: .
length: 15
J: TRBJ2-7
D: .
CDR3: CASSYFSGSSYEQYF
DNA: TGTGCCAGCAGTTATTTTAGCGGCAGCTCCTACGAGCAGTACTTC

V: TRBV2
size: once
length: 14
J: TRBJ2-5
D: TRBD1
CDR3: CASSPGQGIYAQYF
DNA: TGTGCCAGCAGCCCCGGACAGGGTATCTATGCCCAGTACTTC

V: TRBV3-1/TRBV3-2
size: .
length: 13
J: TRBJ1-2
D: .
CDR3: CASSLGPNYGYTF
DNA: TGTGCCAGCAGCTTGGGACCTAACTATGGCTACACCTTC

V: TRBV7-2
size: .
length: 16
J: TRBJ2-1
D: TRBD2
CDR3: CASSQMAGGIYNEQFF
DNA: TGTGCCAGCAGTCAAATGGCGGGAGGTATCTACAATGAGCAGTTCTTC

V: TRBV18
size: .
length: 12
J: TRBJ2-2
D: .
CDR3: CASSRNTGELFF
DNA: TGTGCCAGCTCACGGAACACCGGGGAGCTGTTTTTT

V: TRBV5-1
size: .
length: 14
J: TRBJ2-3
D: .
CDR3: CASSLRDRTDTQYF
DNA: TGCGCCAGCAGCCTCCGGGACCGTACAGATACGCAGTATTTT

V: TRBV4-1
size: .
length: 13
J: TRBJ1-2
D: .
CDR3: CASSQVSGFGYTF
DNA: TGCGCCAGCAGCCAAGTTTCAGGGTTTGGCTACACCTTC

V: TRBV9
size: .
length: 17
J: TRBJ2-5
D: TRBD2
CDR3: CASSGGTSGSRQETQYF
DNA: TGTGCCAGCAGCGGGGGGACTAGCGGGAGTAGGCAAGAGACCCAGTACTTC

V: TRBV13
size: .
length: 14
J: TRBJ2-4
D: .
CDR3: CASSLRDAKNIQYF
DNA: TGTGCCAGCAGCCTCCGGGACGCAAAAAACATTCAGTACTTC

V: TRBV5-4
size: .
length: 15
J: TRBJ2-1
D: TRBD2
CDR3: CASWDLAGGHGEQFF
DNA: TGTGCCAGCTGGGACCTAGCGGGAGGGCATGGGGAGCAGTTCTTC

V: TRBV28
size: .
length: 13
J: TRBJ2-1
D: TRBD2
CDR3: CASSTSAYNEQFF
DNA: TGTGCCAGCAGTACTAGCGCCTACAATGAGCAGTTCTTC

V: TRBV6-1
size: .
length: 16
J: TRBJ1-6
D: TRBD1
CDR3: CASSDRGRGYNSPLHF
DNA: TGTGCCAGCAGTGACAGGGGGCGCGGGTATAATTCACCCCTCCACTTT

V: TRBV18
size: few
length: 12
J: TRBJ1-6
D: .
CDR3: CASSPGVNALHF
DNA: TGTGCCAGCTCACCAGGTGTCAACGCCCTCCACTTT

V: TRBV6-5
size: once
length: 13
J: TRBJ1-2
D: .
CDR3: CASSYKTSYGYTF
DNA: TGTGCCAGCAGTTATAAGACGTCATATGGCTACACCTTC

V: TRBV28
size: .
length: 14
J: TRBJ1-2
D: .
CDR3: CASSPQDTNYGYTF
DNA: TGTGCCAGCAGTCCGCAGGACACAAACTATGGCTACACCTTC

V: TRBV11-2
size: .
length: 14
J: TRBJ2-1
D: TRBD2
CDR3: CASTGTSGYNEQFF
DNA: TGTGCCAGCACCGGGACTAGCGGGTACAATGAGCAGTTCTTC

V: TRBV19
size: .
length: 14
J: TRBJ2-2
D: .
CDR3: CASGLEVGTGELFF
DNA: TGTGCCAGTGGTCTTGAGGTGGGCACCGGGGAGCTGTTTTTT

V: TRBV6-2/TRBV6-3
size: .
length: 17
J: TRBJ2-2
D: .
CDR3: CASSLLEAATNTGELFF
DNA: TGTGCCAGCAGCCTCCTGGAAGCCGCTACGAACACCGGGGAGCTGTTTTTT

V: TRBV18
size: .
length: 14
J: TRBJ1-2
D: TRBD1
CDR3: CASSSDREDYGYTF
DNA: TGTGCCAGCTCCTCGGACAGGGAAGACTATGGCTACACCTTC

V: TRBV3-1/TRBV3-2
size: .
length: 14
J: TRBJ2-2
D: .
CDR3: CASKTRGLTGELFF
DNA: TGTGCCAGCAAAACCAGGGGTTTGACCGGGGAGCTGTTTTTT

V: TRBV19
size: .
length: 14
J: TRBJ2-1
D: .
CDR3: CASSGGLPYNEQFF
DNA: TGTGCCAGTAGCGGGGGCCTCCCCTACAATGAGCAGTTCTTC

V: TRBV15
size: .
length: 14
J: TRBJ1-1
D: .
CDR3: CATSRVYGDTEAFF
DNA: TGTGCCACCAGCAGAGTGTACGGGGACACTGAAGCTTTCTTT

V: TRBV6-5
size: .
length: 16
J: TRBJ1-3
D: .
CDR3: CASSYGWGSSGNTIYF
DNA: TGTGCCAGCAGTTACGGCTGGGGTTCCTCTGGAAACACCATATATTTT

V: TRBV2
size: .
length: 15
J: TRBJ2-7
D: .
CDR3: CASTSSPHRLYEQYF
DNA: TGTGCCAGCACTAGTTCCCCTCATCGTCTTTACGAGCAGTACTTC